Many counts were recorded for the clone carrying this T cell receptor beta chain. Its specificity is not known. The germline gives CDR1 SQVTM, CDR2 ANQGSEA. Trimming removed 7 bases from V and 8 bases from J; junction bases left unmatched: 9. The CDR3 consists of 13 residues. The sample belongs to a study of HIV-infected patients and healthy controls. All unsorted peripheral T cells were captured because whole blood was used without fractionation. Donors were HIV-infected adults who had not yet started antiretroviral therapy but were about to begin. Study results and limitations: MAIT alpha-chain CDR3s were frequent in healthy controls, depleted in HIV+.

Alpha and beta constant-region primers primed reverse transcription of about 470 ng RNA. Using multiplexing indices, alpha and beta chain libraries were generated apart by chain-specific third strand synthesis. MiXCR, applied by TCRdb to the 5' RACE reads, yields one record per CDR3 protein. The data show approximately 9,300 distinct CDR3 sequences, 10% seen once. The source is an adult with HIV infection. The material sequenced was blood, taken before antiretroviral therapy. The rearrangement links TRBV29-1 to TRBJ2-1, with 9 bases matching TRBD1. The CDR3 reads CSAIGTGLDEQFF. CDR3 in DNA: TGCAGCGCTATTGGGACAGGGCTCGATGAGCAGTTCTTC.